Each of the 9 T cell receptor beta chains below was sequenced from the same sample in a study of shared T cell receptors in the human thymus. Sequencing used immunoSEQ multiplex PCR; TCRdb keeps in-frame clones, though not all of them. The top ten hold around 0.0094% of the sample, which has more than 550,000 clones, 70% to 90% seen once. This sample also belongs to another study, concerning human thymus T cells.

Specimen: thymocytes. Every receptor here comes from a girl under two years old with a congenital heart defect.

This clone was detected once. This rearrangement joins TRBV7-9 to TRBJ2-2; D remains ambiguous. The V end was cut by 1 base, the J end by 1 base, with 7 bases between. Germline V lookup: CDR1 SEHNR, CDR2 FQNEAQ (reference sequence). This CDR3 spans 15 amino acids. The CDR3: CASSLELRNTGELFF. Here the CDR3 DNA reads TGTGCCAGCAGCTTAGAGTTGCGGAACACCGGGGAGCTGTTTTTT. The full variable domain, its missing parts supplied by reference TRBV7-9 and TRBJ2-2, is DTGVSQNPRHKITKRGQNVTFRCDPISEHNRLYWYRQTLGQGPEFLTYFQNEAQLEKSRLLSDRFSAERPKGSFSTLEIQRTEQGDSAMYLCASSLELRNTGELFFGEGSRLTVL.

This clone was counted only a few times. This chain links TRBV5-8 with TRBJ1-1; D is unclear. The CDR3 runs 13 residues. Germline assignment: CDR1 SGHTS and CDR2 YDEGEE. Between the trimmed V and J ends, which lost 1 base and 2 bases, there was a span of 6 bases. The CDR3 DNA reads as TGTGCCAGCAGCTTGAACAGTAACACTGAAGCTTTCTTT. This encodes CASSLNSNTEAFF. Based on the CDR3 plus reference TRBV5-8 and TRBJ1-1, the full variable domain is EAGVTQSPTHLIKTRGQQATLRCSPISGHTSVYWYQQALGLGLQFLLWYDEGEERNRGNFPPRFSGRQFPNYSSELNVNALELEDSALYLCASSLNSNTEAFFGQGTRLTVV.

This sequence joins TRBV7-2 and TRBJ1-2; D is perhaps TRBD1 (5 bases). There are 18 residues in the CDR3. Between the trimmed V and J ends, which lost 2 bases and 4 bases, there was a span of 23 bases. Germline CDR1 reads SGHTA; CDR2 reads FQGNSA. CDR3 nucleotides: TGTGCCAGCAGCTTATTAAATCTCTCCAGGGATCCCCTCTATGGCTACACCTTC. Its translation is CASSLLNLSRDPLYGYTF.

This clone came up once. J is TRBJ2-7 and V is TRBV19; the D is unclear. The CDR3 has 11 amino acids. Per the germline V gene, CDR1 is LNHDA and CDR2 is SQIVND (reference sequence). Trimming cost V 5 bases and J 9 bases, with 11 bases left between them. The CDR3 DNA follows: TGTGCCAGTAGTTACGGGTCTGCGCAGTACTTC. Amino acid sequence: CASSYGSAQYF. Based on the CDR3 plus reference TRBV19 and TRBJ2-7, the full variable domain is DGGITQSPKYLFRKEGQNVTLSCEQNLNHDAMYWYRQDPGQGLRLIYYSQIVNDFQKGDIAEGYSVSREKKESFPLTVTSAQKNPTAFYLCASSYGSAQYFGPGTRLTVT.

This CDR3 reads CASRPFWANVLTF. In nucleotides, the CDR3 is TGCGCCTCGCGTCCATTCTGGGCCAACGTCCTGACTTTC. The chain links TRBV10-2 to TRBJ2-6; D call uncertain. The germline CDR1 and CDR2 sequences are WSHSY and SAAADI. The V end lost 11 bases, the J end lost 5 bases, and 13 bases lay between the germline ends. The CDR3 spans 13 residues.

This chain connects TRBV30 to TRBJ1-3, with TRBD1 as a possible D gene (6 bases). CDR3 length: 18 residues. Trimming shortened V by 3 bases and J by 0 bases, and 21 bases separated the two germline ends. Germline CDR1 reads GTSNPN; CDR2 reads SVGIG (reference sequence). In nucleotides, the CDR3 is TGTGCCTGGAGAGGTCACCGACAGGACCTCCACTCTGGAAACACCATATATTTT. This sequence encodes CAWRGHRQDLHSGNTIYF.

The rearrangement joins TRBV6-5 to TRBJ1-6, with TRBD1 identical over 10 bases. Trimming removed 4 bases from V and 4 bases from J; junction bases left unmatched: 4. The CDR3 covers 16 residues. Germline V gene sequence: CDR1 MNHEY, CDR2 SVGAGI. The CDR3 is CASSSRTGGYNSPLHF. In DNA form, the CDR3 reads TGTGCCAGCAGTTCGAGGACAGGGGGATATAATTCACCCCTCCACTTT.

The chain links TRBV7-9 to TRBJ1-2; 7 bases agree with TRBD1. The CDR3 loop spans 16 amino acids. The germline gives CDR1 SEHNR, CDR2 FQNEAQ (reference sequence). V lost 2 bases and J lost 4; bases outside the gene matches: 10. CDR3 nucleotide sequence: TGTGCCAGCAGCTTAAGGTATCCGGACAGGTTCTATGGCTACACCTTC. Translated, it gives CASSLRYPDRFYGYTF.

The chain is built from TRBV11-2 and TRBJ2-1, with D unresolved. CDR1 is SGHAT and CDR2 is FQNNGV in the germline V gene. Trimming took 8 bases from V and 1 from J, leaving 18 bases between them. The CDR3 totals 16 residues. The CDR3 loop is CASGAYLAKSYNEQFF. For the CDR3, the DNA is TGTGCCAGCGGTGCGTATTTAGCTAAATCCTACAATGAGCAGTTCTTC.